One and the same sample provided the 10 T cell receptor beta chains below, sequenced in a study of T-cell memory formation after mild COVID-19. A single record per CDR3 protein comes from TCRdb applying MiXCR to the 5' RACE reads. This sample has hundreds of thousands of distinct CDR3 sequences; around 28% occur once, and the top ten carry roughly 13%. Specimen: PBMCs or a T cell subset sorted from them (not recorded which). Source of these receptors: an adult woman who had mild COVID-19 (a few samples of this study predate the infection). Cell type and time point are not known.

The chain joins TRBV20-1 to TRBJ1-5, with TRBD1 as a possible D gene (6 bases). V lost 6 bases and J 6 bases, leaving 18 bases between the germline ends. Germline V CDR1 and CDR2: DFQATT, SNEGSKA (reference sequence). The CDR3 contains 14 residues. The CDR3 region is CSATPGAGGQPQHF. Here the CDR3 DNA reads TGCAGTGCAACCCCAGGGGCGGGAGGTCAGCCCCAGCATTTT.

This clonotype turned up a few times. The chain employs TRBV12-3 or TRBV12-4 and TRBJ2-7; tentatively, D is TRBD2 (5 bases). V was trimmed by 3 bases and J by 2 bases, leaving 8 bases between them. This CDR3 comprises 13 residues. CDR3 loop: CASSFAGTYEQYF. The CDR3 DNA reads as TGTGCCAGCAGTTTCGCCGGGACCTACGAGCAGTACTTC.

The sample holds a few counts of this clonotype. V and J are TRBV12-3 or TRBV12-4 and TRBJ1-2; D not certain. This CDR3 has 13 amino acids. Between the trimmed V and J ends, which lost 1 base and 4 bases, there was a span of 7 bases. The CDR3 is CASSLGGIYGYTF. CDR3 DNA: TGTGCCAGCAGTTTAGGAGGGATCTATGGCTACACCTTC.

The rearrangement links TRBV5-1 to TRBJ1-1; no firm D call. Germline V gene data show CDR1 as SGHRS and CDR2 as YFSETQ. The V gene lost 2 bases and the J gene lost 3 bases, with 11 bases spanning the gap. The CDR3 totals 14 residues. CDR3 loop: CASSLATRYTEAFF. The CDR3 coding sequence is TGCGCCAGCAGCTTAGCGACAAGATACACTGAAGCTTTCTTT. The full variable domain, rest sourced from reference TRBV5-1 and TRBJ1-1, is KAGVTQTPRYLIKTRGQQVTLSCSPISGHRSVSWYQQTPGQGLQFLFEYFSETQRNKGNFPGRFSGRQFSNSRSEMNVSTLELGDSALYLCASSLATRYTEAFFGQGTRLTVV.

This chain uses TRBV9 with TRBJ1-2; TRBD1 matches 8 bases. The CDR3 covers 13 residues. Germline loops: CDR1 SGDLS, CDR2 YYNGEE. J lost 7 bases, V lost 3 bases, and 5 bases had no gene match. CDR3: CASSAIQGVGYTF. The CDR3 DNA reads TGTGCCAGCAGCGCCATACAGGGGGTTGGCTACACCTTC.

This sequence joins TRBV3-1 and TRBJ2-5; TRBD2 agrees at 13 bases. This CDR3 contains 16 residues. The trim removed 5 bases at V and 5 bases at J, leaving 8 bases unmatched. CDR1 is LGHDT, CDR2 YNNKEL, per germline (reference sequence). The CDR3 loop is CASSWGLAGPGETQYF. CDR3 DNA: TGTGCCAGCAGCTGGGGACTAGCGGGACCGGGGGAGACCCAGTACTTC.

The CDR3 loop is CASSSTGGWADTQYF. DNA of the CDR3: TGTGCCAGCAGTAGCACAGGGGGATGGGCAGATACGCAGTATTTT. The chain combines TRBV6-5 with TRBJ2-3; 8 bases match TRBD1. Germline-derived CDR1 and CDR2 are MNHEY and SVGAGI. Losses at the gene ends were 5 bases for V and 4 bases for J; bases not matched to a gene: 8. This CDR3 has 15 residues.

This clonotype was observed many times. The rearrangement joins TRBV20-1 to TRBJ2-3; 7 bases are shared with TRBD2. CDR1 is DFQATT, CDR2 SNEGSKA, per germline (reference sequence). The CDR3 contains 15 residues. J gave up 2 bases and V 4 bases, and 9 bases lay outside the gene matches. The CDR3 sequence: CSANGGAGTTDTQYF. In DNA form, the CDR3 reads TGCAGTGCTAACGGGGGAGCGGGAACCACAGATACGCAGTATTTT.

The CDR3 DNA reads TGCAGCGTTATGGGTCCGGGACAGGGAAACTATGGCTACACCTTC. Translating it yields CSVMGPGQGNYGYTF. This chain joins TRBV29-1 and TRBJ1-2; 9 nucleotides line up with TRBD1. CDR3 size: 15 residues. Germline assignment: CDR1 SQVTM and CDR2 ANQGSEA. V gave up 5 bases and J gave up 2 bases; unmatched junction bases: 9.

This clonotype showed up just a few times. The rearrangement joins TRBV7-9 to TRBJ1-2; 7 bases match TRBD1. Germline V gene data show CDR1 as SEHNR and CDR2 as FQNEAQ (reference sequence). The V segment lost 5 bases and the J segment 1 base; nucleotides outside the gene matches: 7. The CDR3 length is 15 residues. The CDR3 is CASSKGTVVNYGYTF. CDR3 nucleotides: TGTGCCAGCAGCAAAGGGACAGTTGTTAACTATGGCTACACCTTC.